The 25 T cell receptor beta chains below come from one sample, sequenced in a study of blood T cell repertoires in COVID-19. Some clones are missing from TCRdb's copy, which holds only in-frame ones; the method was immunoSEQ multiplex PCR. The table shows around 260,000 clones, with more than 85% occurring only once. The sequenced material came from peripheral blood. The receptors shown here come from a woman between 25 and 40 years old with COVID-19, enrolled during active disease.

The chain carries TRBV7-6 and TRBJ2-7, with 13 bases lining up with TRBD2. Germline V gene lookup returns CDR1 SGHVS and CDR2 FNYEAQ. V trimming: 5 bases; J trimming: 2 bases; junction bases outside the gene matches: 6. CDR3 size: 16 residues. This chain's CDR3 is CASSPGTSGTTYEQYF. Here the CDR3 DNA reads TGTGCCAGCAGCCCAGGGACTAGCGGGACCACCTACGAGCAGTACTTC.

The rearrangement links TRBV27 to TRBJ2-3; D call uncertain. Trimming removed 1 base at V and 2 bases at J, with 4 bases between. The CDR3 extends over 13 amino acids. The germline gives CDR1 MNHEY, CDR2 SMNVEV (reference sequence). The CDR3 region is CASSLYFTDTQYF. The DNA of the CDR3 is TGTGCCAGCAGTTTATACTTCACAGATACGCAGTATTTT.

This chain joins TRBV10-1 and TRBJ2-3; D is undetermined. Germline CDR1 WNHNN, CDR2 SYGVQD (reference sequence). There are 13 residues in the CDR3. V was clipped by 4 bases and J by 0 bases, with 5 bases between them. The DNA of the CDR3 is TGCGCCAGCAGTGGCCAGAGCACAGATACGCAGTATTTT. Amino acid sequence: CASSGQSTDTQYF.

This chain links TRBV25-1 with TRBJ2-3; TRBD2 agrees at 7 bases. The CDR3 length is 17 residues. Trimming took 1 base from V and 4 from J; bases not matched to a gene: 11. Per germline, CDR1 MGHDK and CDR2 SYGVNS. The CDR3 DNA reads as TGTGCCAGCAGTGAATCCCCTCATCCGGGAGGCCCAGATACGCAGTATTTT. Translating gives CASSESPHPGGPDTQYF. Drawing the rest from reference TRBV25-1 and TRBJ2-3, the complete variable domain is EADIYQTPRYLVIGTGKKITLECSQTMGHDKMYWYQQDPGMELHLIHYSYGVNSTEKGDLSSESTVSRIRTEHFPLTLESARPSHTSQYLCASSESPHPGGPDTQYFGPGTRLTVL.

This CDR3 is CASSNLAGPLNEQFF. The CDR3 DNA reads TGTGCCAGCAGCAACCTAGCGGGACCCCTCAATGAGCAGTTCTTC. The chain has TRBV21-1 and TRBJ2-1; TRBD2, as called in the table, went unchecked against the DNA. TRBV21-1 is marked as a pseudogene. CDR3 length: 15 amino acids.

This sequence joins TRBV19 and TRBJ1-2; D is undetermined. This CDR3 is 11 amino acids long. The V gene lost 3 bases and the J gene lost 5 bases, with 4 bases spanning the gap. CDR1 LNHDA and CDR2 SQIVND come from the germline V gene (reference sequence). Here the CDR3 DNA reads TGTGCCAGTAGTATCGTTTATGGCTACACCTTC. Residues: CASSIVYGYTF.

V and J are TRBV18 and TRBJ2-7; possible D gene TRBD2, 5 bases. The V end lost 2 bases, the J end lost 5 bases, and 10 bases lay between the germline ends. The CDR3 is made up of 13 amino acids. CDR1 KGHSH and CDR2 LQKENI come from the germline V gene. The CDR3 reads CASSPDSGNEQYF. The CDR3 DNA reads as TGTGCCAGCTCACCAGACTCCGGGAACGAGCAGTACTTC. Looking up the rest from reference TRBV18 and TRBJ2-7 gives the full variable domain: NAGVMQNPRHLVRRRGQEARLRCSPMKGHSHVYWYRQLPEEGLKFMVYLQKENIIDESGMPKERFSAEFPKEGPSILRIQQVVRGDSAAYFCASSPDSGNEQYFGPGTRLTVT.

The chain is built from TRBV7-9 and TRBJ1-4, with TRBD1 identical over 7 bases. From germline, CDR1 is SEHNR and CDR2 FQNEAQ (reference sequence). The CDR3 contains 16 residues. V lost 1 base, J lost 4 bases, and 6 bases stayed unmatched. The DNA of the CDR3 is TGTGCCAGCAGCTTAGAAAGGGGACAGTTTAATGAAAAACTGTTTTTT. It codes for CASSLERGQFNEKLFF.

The chain combines TRBV6-5 with TRBJ1-1, with 7 bases matching TRBD1. CDR1 and CDR2 (germline): MNHEY, SVGAGI. The CDR3 is 15 residues long. V trimming: 8 bases; J trimming: 0 bases; junction bases outside the gene matches: 9. The CDR3 DNA follows: TGTGCCAGCTCCAAAGGGGGCCGATTGAACACTGAAGCTTTCTTT. Residues: CASSKGGRLNTEAFF.

The rearrangement uses TRBV7-2 and TRBJ2-7; a possible D gene is TRBD2 (6 bases). The V end was cut by 1 base, the J end by 2 bases, with 9 bases between. The germline V gene encodes CDR1 SGHTA and CDR2 FQGNSA. This CDR3 spans 14 amino acids. CDR3 protein: CASSLGLGAYEQYF. CDR3 sequence (DNA): TGTGCCAGCAGCTTAGGACTAGGAGCCTACGAGCAGTACTTC.

The CDR3 sequence is CASSPEEGMPQHF. CDR3 DNA sequence: TGTGCCAGCTCACCAGAGGAGGGCATGCCCCAGCATTTT. The chain couples TRBV18 to TRBJ1-5; D gene uncertain. V lost 2 bases to trimming and J lost 9 bases, with 11 bases between them. The CDR3 contains 13 residues. Germline V CDR1 and CDR2: KGHSH, LQKENI.

The chain employs TRBV11-2 and TRBJ1-1, with D maybe TRBD1 (5 bases). The CDR3 has 17 amino acids. Trimming removed 2 bases at V and 1 base at J, with 17 bases between. Germline values: CDR1 SGHAT, CDR2 FQNNGV. Here the CDR3 reads CASSLWLREDQNTEAFF. The CDR3 region has the DNA TGTGCCAGCAGCTTATGGCTCAGGGAAGATCAGAACACTGAAGCTTTCTTT.

The chain joins TRBV5-1 to TRBJ1-4; D perhaps matches TRBD1 (6 bases). V shed 4 bases and J shed 5 bases, with 15 bases lying between them. This CDR3 is built from 15 residues. Germline V gives CDR1 SGHRS, CDR2 YFSETQ. CDR3 nucleotides: TGCGCCAGCAGCCTAGGACAGCAGGAAAATGAAAAACTGTTTTTT. It translates to CASSLGQQENEKLFF.

Remarks on this clone: The sample carries other DNA sequences with the same CDR3. The chain combines TRBV7-9 with TRBJ2-5; D remains unclear. V was cut by 5 bases and J by 2 bases, with 3 bases left in between. In germline, CDR1 is SEHNR, CDR2 FQNEAQ (reference sequence). This CDR3 has 11 amino acids. DNA of the CDR3: TGTGCCAGCAGCCCACAAGAGACCCAGTACTTC. Translated: CASSPQETQYF.

The chain is built from TRBV6-1 and TRBJ2-5; maybe TRBD1 (5 bases). The V gene lost 2 bases and the J gene lost 2 bases, with 12 bases spanning the gap. Germline-derived CDR1 and CDR2 are MNHNS and SASEGT. CDR3 length equals 15 residues. The CDR3 sequence is CASSEQGDIQETQYF. As DNA, the CDR3 is TGTGCCAGCAGTGAACAAGGGGATATTCAAGAGACCCAGTACTTC.

The CDR3 region is CATSRLGTGRIQPQHF. The CDR3 DNA reads as TGTGCCACCAGCAGACTCGGGACAGGGAGAATTCAGCCCCAGCATTTT. The chain recombines TRBV15 with TRBJ1-5; TRBD1 agrees at 9 bases. V lost 2 bases and J lost 6; bases outside the gene matches: 8. This CDR3 has 16 residues. Germline V gene lookup returns CDR1 LNHNV and CDR2 YYDKDF (reference sequence).

Only one count was recorded for this clone. The gene calls are TRBV5-1 and TRBJ2-3; TRBD2 might be the D (6 bases). Germline assignment: CDR1 SGHRS and CDR2 YFSETQ. V lost 0 bases and J 4 bases, leaving 12 bases between the germline ends. The CDR3 covers 15 residues. The CDR3 sequence is CASSLEAAGPDTQYF. Written as DNA, the CDR3 is TGCGCCAGCAGCTTGGAGGCTGCGGGGCCAGATACGCAGTATTTT.

The table lists this clone with a count of one. The chain couples TRBV27 to TRBJ2-3; D not resolved. Trimming shortened V by 10 bases and J by 1 base, and 9 bases separated the two germline ends. This CDR3 has 12 residues. Germline V lookup: CDR1 MNHEY, CDR2 SMNVEV (reference sequence). DNA for the CDR3: TGTGCCACCAGCCGCGGCACAGATACGCAGTATTTT. Its protein is CATSRGTDTQYF.

The V and J genes are TRBV6-2 or TRBV6-3 and TRBJ2-7; TRBD2 matches at 12 bases. V was pared by 2 bases and J by 1 base, with 12 bases of the junction left unmatched. The CDR3 consists of 19 residues. The germline V gene has CDR1 MNHEY and CDR2 SVGEGT. The CDR3 sequence is CASSYPTSGRGRRSYEQYF. Here the CDR3 DNA reads TGTGCCAGCAGTTACCCGACTAGCGGGAGAGGTAGAAGGTCCTACGAGCAGTACTTC.

The chain combines TRBV2 with TRBJ2-1, with a tentative D call TRBD1 (6 bases). There are 17 residues in the CDR3. V was trimmed by 7 bases and J by 1 base, leaving 20 bases between them. Germline assignment: CDR1 SNHLY and CDR2 FYNNEI. For the CDR3, the DNA is TGTGCCAGCACCCCCGGGACCCCCGGACAGTCCTACAATGAGCAGTTCTTC. Translated, it gives CASTPGTPGQSYNEQFF. The whole variable domain, filled in from reference TRBV2 and TRBJ2-1, reads EPEVTQTPSHQVTQMGQEVILRCVPISNHLYFYWYRQILGQKVEFLVSFYNNEISEKSEIFDDQFSVERPDGSNFTLKIRSTKLEDSAMYFCASTPGTPGQSYNEQFFGPGTRLTVL.

The rearrangement uses TRBV30 and TRBJ1-5; 9 bases line up with TRBD1. The junction had 3 bases not matched to a gene; V was cut back by 1 base and J by 2 bases. The CDR3 length is 15 residues. Germline loops: CDR1 GTSNPN, CDR2 SVGIG (reference sequence). The CDR3 reads CAWSGRDRGNQPQHF. CDR3 nucleotide sequence: TGTGCCTGGAGTGGGAGGGACAGGGGCAATCAGCCCCAGCATTTT.

The chain recombines TRBV5-6 with TRBJ2-1; 10 positions match TRBD2. Per the germline V gene, CDR1 is SGHDT and CDR2 is YYEEEE. V dropped 3 bases and J dropped 8; count of bases not matched to a gene: 8. The CDR3 runs 15 residues. CDR3 in amino acids: CASSSLAGAWDEQFF. CDR3 sequence (DNA): TGTGCCAGCAGCTCCCTAGCGGGAGCTTGGGATGAGCAGTTCTTC.

The chain has TRBV5-1 and TRBJ1-2; 9 nucleotides agree with TRBD1. Trimming at V came to 3 bases and at J to 8 bases, leaving 5 bases not matched to a gene. The CDR3 has 13 residues. Germline loops: CDR1 SGHRS, CDR2 YFSETQ. The CDR3: CASSSGQGKGYTF. In DNA, the CDR3 is TGCGCCAGCAGCTCCGGACAGGGGAAAGGCTACACCTTC.

CDR3 nucleotide sequence: TGTGCCAGCAGCCAAGGGACAGGGCTGGCCCTCCACTTT. Translation gives CASSQGTGLALHF. The gene calls are TRBV3-1 (or the pseudogene TRBV3-2) and TRBJ1-6, with TRBD1 identical over 8 bases. V shed 1 base and J 14 bases; nucleotides not matched to a gene: 4. Germline CDR1 LGHDT, CDR2 YNNKEL (reference sequence). The CDR3 totals 13 residues.

The genes are TRBV7-9 and TRBJ2-1; TRBD1 matches at 11 bases. The CDR3 has 14 amino acids. J gave up 6 bases and V 5 bases, and 3 bases lay outside the gene matches. Germline V gene sequence: CDR1 SEHNR, CDR2 FQNEAQ (reference sequence). CDR3 in amino acids: CASSQGTGGNEQFF. In nucleotides, the CDR3 is TGTGCCAGCAGCCAAGGGACAGGGGGCAATGAGCAGTTCTTC.